These T cell receptor beta chains were read from a single sample in a study of T cell changes during pregnancy in multiple sclerosis. Data came from immunoSEQ multiplex PCR; TCRdb stores just in-frame clones and leaves some out. The data show about 72,000 clones, about 89% seen once. Sequencing used peripheral blood, obtained in the second trimester of pregnancy. The receptors here all came from a female donor with multiple sclerosis, enrolled in a pregnancy study. CDR3s include the opening cysteine and the closing phenylalanine or tryptophan. The D gene is left open where the match is weak. Not all rows give a size; the values are once, few, many and, for expanded clones, a class.

TRBJ2-2,TRBD2,.,TRBV9,CASSVATSGVYTGELFF,TGTGCCAGCAGCGTAGCCACTAGCGGGGTATATACCGGGGAGCTGTTTTTT
TRBJ2-2,TRBD1,.,TRBV19,CASSQAHRGRRTGELFF,TGTGCCAGTAGTCAAGCCCACAGGGGCCGGAGGACCGGGGAGCTGTTTTTT
TRBJ1-1,.,few,TRBV29-1,CSVVTLGTEAFF,TGCAGCGTTGTCACCCTAGGCACTGAAGCTTTCTTT
TRBJ1-1,.,.,TRBV12-5,CASGLDHYTEAFF,TGTGCTAGTGGTTTGGATCATTACACTGAAGCTTTCTTT
TRBJ1-2,.,once,TRBV11-2,CASSFGGRFNYGYTF,TGTGCCAGCAGCTTTGGGGGCAGGTTCAACTATGGCTACACCTTC
TRBJ1-1,TRBD1,.,TRBV18,CASAAKQTGVTEAFF,TGTGCCAGCGCCGCCAAACAGACAGGGGTGACTGAAGCTTTCTTT
TRBJ1-5,.,.,TRBV27,CASRPTVYQPQHF,TGTGCCAGCAGGCCGACAGTTTATCAGCCCCAGCATTTT
TRBJ1-2,.,.,TRBV6-1,CASSLTTGEAGGYTF,TGTGCCAGCAGTCTTACGACTGGGGAGGCGGGCGGCTACACCTTC
TRBJ1-1,TRBD1,.,TRBV7-9,CASSTRQGEGTEAFF,TGTGCCAGCAGCACCCGACAGGGAGAGGGTACTGAAGCTTTCTTT
TRBJ2-1,TRBD2,.,TRBV19,CASSISIRGGEQFF,TGTGCCAGTAGTATAAGCATTCGCGGGGGTGAGCAGTTCTTC
TRBJ1-1,.,.,TRBV19,CASRRDTFSEAFF,TGTGCCAGCCGTCGGGACACCTTCTCTGAAGCTTTCTTT
TRBJ2-7,.,.,TRBV30,CAWSVWGVRTYEQYF,TGTGCCTGGAGTGTATGGGGGGTCCGCACCTACGAGCAGTACTTC
TRBJ2-2,TRBD1,.,TRBV5-4,CASSSAGRPGTVVGELFF,TGTGCCAGCAGCTCGGCCGGTAGACCCGGGACAGTAGTCGGGGAGCTGTTTTTT
TRBJ2-1,TRBD1,.,TRBV9,CASSVNAGGAYNEQFF,TGTGCCAGCAGCGTAAACGCAGGGGGCGCTTACAATGAGCAGTTCTTC
TRBJ1-1,.,.,TRBV5-1,CASRRALNTEAFF,TGCGCCAGCCGGAGGGCCCTGAACACTGAAGCTTTCTTT
TRBJ1-2,TRBD1,.,TRBV6-1,CASGKGQTDYGYTF,TGTGCCAGCGGGAAGGGACAGACCGACTATGGCTACACCTTC
TRBJ2-3,TRBD2,.,TRBV6-4,CASSSGGATDTQYF,TGTGCCAGCAGTAGCGGGGGGGCCACAGATACGCAGTATTTT
TRBJ2-1,.,.,TRBV7-2,CASSPEWAESEQFF,TGTGCCAGCAGCCCCGAGTGGGCAGAAAGTGAGCAGTTCTTC
TRBJ2-3,TRBD2,.,TRBV5-1,CASSLPLADTDTQYF,TGCGCCAGCAGCTTGCCCCTAGCGGACACAGATACGCAGTATTTT
TRBJ1-3,TRBD1,.,TRBV18,CASSPGQGNTIYF,TGTGCCAGCTCTCCGGGACAGGGAAACACCATATATTTT
TRBJ2-3,TRBD1,.,TRBV5-6,CASTNPGGRWTDTQYF,TGTGCCAGCACCAATCCAGGGGGCAGGTGGACAGATACGCAGTATTTT
TRBJ1-5,.,.,TRBV6-6,CASSTGNSNQPQHF,TGTGCCAGCTCTACAGGGAATAGCAATCAGCCCCAGCATTTT
TRBJ2-7,.,.,TRBV9,CASSIRDSYEQYF,TGTGCCAGCAGCATCAGGGACTCCTACGAGCAGTACTTC
TRBJ2-1,.,.,TRBV7-8,CASSLGLGVHEQFF,TGTGCCAGCAGCTTAGGGCTAGGAGTACATGAGCAGTTCTTC
TRBJ1-5,TRBD1,.,TRBV2,CASSEVQGAGQPQHF,TGTGCCAGCAGTGAAGTGCAGGGGGCAGGACAGCCCCAGCATTTT
TRBJ1-2,.,.,TRBV25-1,CASSQGYGYTF,TGTGCCAGCTCACAGGGCTATGGCTACACCTTC
TRBJ1-2,TRBD1,.,TRBV14,CASSPYTSGGNGYGYTF,TGTGCCAGCAGCCCTTATACATCAGGGGGGAACGGCTATGGCTACACCTTC
TRBJ2-5,TRBD1,.,TRBV15,CATSRGQGEGETQYF,TGTGCCACCAGCAGAGGACAGGGGGAAGGGGAGACCCAGTACTTC
TRBJ1-3,.,few,TRBV19,CATKDAEYRNTIYF,TGTGCTACAAAAGACGCGGAGTATAGGAACACCATATATTTT
TRBJ1-1,.,.,TRBV5-8,CASSLVIRTEAFF,TGTGCCAGCAGCTTGGTTATTCGGACTGAAGCTTTCTTT
TRBJ2-1,.,.,TRBV7-6,CASSLGLDSYNEQFF,TGTGCCAGCAGCTTAGGACTGGACTCCTACAATGAGCAGTTCTTC
TRBJ1-6,.,.,TRBV5-4,CASSLLGGGRGSPLHF,TGTGCCAGCAGCTTGTTAGGCGGGGGCAGGGGTTCACCCCTCCACTTT
TRBJ1-1,.,.,TRBV9,CASSLSGAATEAFF,TGTGCCAGCAGCTTATCAGGGGCGGCCACTGAAGCTTTCTTT
TRBJ1-5,.,.,TRBV18,CASSPTVVNQPQHF,TGTGCCAGCTCACCGACAGTCGTCAATCAGCCCCAGCATTTT
TRBJ2-1,.,.,TRBV7-9,CASSLFSGNEQFF,TGTGCCAGCAGCTTATTTTCGGGGAATGAGCAGTTCTTC
TRBJ1-2,.,.,TRBV19,CASSAQERYGYGYTF,TGTGCCAGTAGTGCCCAAGAGAGATATGGCTATGGCTACACCTTC
TRBJ2-1,TRBD2,.,TRBV6-5,CASSGGGEQFF,TGTGCCAGCAGCGGGGGGGGTGAGCAGTTCTTC
TRBJ2-3,.,.,TRBV7-2,CASSPVRDTQYF,TGTGCCAGCAGCCCCGTCCGAGATACGCAGTATTTT
TRBJ1-2,.,.,TRBV7-9,CASSLGGQWDGYTF,TGTGCCAGCAGCTTGGGGGGGCAATGGGATGGCTACACCTTC
TRBJ2-5,TRBD1,.,TRBV19,CASSKGDRKETQYF,TGTGCCAGTAGTAAGGGGGACAGGAAAGAGACCCAGTACTTC
TRBJ1-6,TRBD1,.,TRBV12-5,CASGGDSSPLHF,TGTGCTAGTGGTGGGGACAGTTCACCCCTCCACTTT
TRBJ1-5,.,.,TRBV7-2,CASSSLRGPYSNQPQHF,TGTGCCAGCAGCTCCCTCAGGGGACCCTATAGCAATCAGCCCCAGCATTTT
TRBJ2-5,TRBD2,.,TRBV4-1,CASSQVASGGASETQYF,TGCGCCAGCAGCCAAGTTGCTAGCGGGGGGGCCTCGGAGACCCAGTACTTC
TRBJ1-6,TRBD1,.,TRBV7-9,CASSLTGNNSPLHF,TGTGCCAGCAGCCTGACAGGGAATAATTCACCCCTCCACTTT
TRBJ2-3,.,.,TRBV7-2,CASSLGAGSDTQYF,TGTGCCAGCAGCTTAGGGGCGGGGTCGGATACGCAGTATTTT
TRBJ1-6,TRBD1,.,TRBV6-6,CASSYLTGTNSPLHF,TGTGCCAGCAGTTACTTGACAGGGACTAATTCACCCCTCCACTTT
TRBJ2-7,.,.,TRBV7-2,CASSLEGAGVWGYEQYF,TGTGCCAGCAGCTTAGAAGGAGCAGGGGTTTGGGGATACGAGCAGTACTTC
TRBJ1-5,TRBD1,.,TRBV9,CASSVGGQSNQPQHF,TGTGCCAGCAGCGTAGGGGGACAGAGCAATCAGCCCCAGCATTTT
TRBJ1-5,TRBD1,.,TRBV5-6,CASSFFDRGLNQPQHF,TGTGCCAGCAGCTTTTTCGACAGGGGCCTCAATCAGCCCCAGCATTTT
TRBJ2-7,TRBD1,.,TRBV6-1,CASRPDRDSYEQYF,TGTGCCAGCAGACCGGACAGGGACTCCTACGAGCAGTACTTC
TRBJ2-3,TRBD1,.,TRBV19,CASSIQGVKDTQYF,TGTGCCAGTAGTATACAGGGGGTGAAAGATACGCAGTATTTT
TRBJ1-2,TRBD1,.,TRBV27,CASSRPGQGNGYTF,TGTGCCAGCAGTCGCCCGGGACAGGGCAATGGCTACACCTTC
TRBJ2-1,TRBD1,once,TRBV11-3,CASSRQGSSYNEQFF,TGTGCCAGCAGCCGACAGGGAAGCTCCTACAATGAGCAGTTCTTC
TRBJ2-2,TRBD2,.,TRBV7-3,CASSLMAGGPVGELFF,TGTGCCAGCAGCTTAATGGCGGGGGGGCCTGTCGGGGAGCTGTTTTTT